This T cell receptor (beta chain) was observed in a study of T-cell memory formation after mild COVID-19. Study results and limitations: Pre-infection memory harbored some responding clones, suggesting cross-reactive memory joined. Clones from the second wave (peaking day 37) had unconfirmed SARS-CoV-2 specificity.

The CDR3 covers 13 residues. Trimming removed 8 bases from V and 8 bases from J, with 16 bases in between. From 5'RACE with constant-segment primers came TCR alpha and TCR beta cDNA libraries that carried sample barcodes and UMIs. MiXCR was run by TCRdb on the 5' RACE reads, yielding one entry per CDR3 protein. Of about 45,000 distinct CDR3 sequences detected, roughly 8% appear once; the ten largest clones hold approximately 1.3%. A word on this clonotype: The antigen is unknown.

The sequence was obtained from a man between 18 and 29 years old who had mild COVID-19 (a few samples of this study predate the infection). Cell type and time point are not known. The gene calls are TRBV12-3 or TRBV12-4 and TRBJ2-4, with D possibly matching TRBD2 (6 bases). The specimen was PBMCs or a T cell subset sorted from them (not recorded which). This CDR3 is CASGGAGLDIQYF. For the CDR3, the DNA is TGTGCCAGCGGAGGGGCTGGATTAGACATTCAGTACTTC.